These 28 T cell receptor beta chains were sequenced from one sample in a study of CD8 T cells in Susac syndrome. RNA in amounts of about 0.45 to 1 ug was reverse transcribed with random hexamers. TCRdb called the immunoSEQ multiplex PCR reads again in MiXCR, with one record for every CDR3 protein. This sample carries roughly 200,000 distinct CDR3 sequences, about 95% of them seen once, and the ten largest clones take less than 0.11%. Sequenced sample: CD4+ T cells from PBMCs. The receptors come from a human donor in good health.

This chain joins TRBV7-9 and TRBJ2-7; tentative D call: TRBD2 (7 bases). V lost 5 bases, J lost 7 bases, and 15 bases lay in between. The V gene's germline CDR1 is SEHNR and CDR2 FQNEAQ (reference sequence). The length of the CDR3 is 13 residues. The CDR3 nucleotides are TGTGCCAGCAGCCAGTCGGGGGGCCAGGAGCAGTACGTC. Amino acids: CASSQSGGQEQYV.

V gene TRBV7-2 combines with J gene TRBJ1-1, with 7 bases fitting TRBD1. CDR1 is SGHTA and CDR2 is FQGNSA in the germline V gene. CDR3 length: 13 residues. V was pared by 1 base and J by 11 bases, with 7 bases of the junction left unmatched. In DNA, the CDR3 is TGTGCCAGCAGCTTAGGCACTGTCAGGGGGGCTTTCTTT. As protein: CASSLGTVRGAFF.

Concerning this clonotype itself: One end of the junction does not line up with germline, which may come from a read error. The chain carries TRBV2 and TRBJ2-6; D gene uncertain. The CDR3 covers 13 residues. Germline lookup yields CDR1 SNHLY and CDR2 FYNNEI. For the CDR3, the DNA is TGTGCCAGCACTGAATCTGGGGCCAACGTCCTGACTTTC. Protein product: CASTESGANVLTF.

This chain uses TRBV18 with TRBJ2-1; 11 bases map to TRBD2. The CDR3 length is 14 residues. Trimming took 6 bases from V and 14 from J; bases not matched to a gene: 12. Germline CDR1 and CDR2: KGHSH and LQKENI. CDR3 bases: TGTGCCAGCTCCCCCGGACTAGCGGGTGAAGACGAGTTCTTC. It translates to CASSPGLAGEDEFF.

CDR3 bases: TGTGCCATCAGGGGGACTAGCGGGAGTCGAAGCTCCTACAATGAGCAGTTCTTC. Protein sequence: CAIRGTSGSRSSYNEQFF. The chain links TRBV10-3 to TRBJ2-1; TRBD2 matches at 14 bases. J lost 0 bases, V lost 6 bases, and 7 bases had no gene match. Germline CDR1 ENHRY, CDR2 SYGVKD. This CDR3 is 18 amino acids long.

The chain employs TRBV9 and TRBJ2-1; D uncertain. Looked up from germline, CDR1 is SGDLS and CDR2 is YYNGEE. The CDR3 is made up of 13 amino acids. Between the trimmed V and J ends, which lost 1 base and 5 bases, there was a span of 7 bases. The CDR3 reads CASSVSLDNEQFF. CDR3 coding DNA: TGTGCCAGCAGCGTATCACTGGACAATGAGCAGTTCTTC.

This clonotype showed up just once. This chain uses TRBV29-1 with TRBJ2-3; 10 nucleotides agree with TRBD1. V lost 6 bases, J lost 5 bases, and 5 bases stayed unmatched. Looked up from germline, CDR1 is SQVTM and CDR2 is ANQGSEA. CDR3 length: 13 residues. The CDR3 coding sequence is TGCAGCGTGGGACAGGGGCAGGGAGATACGCAGTATTTT. Translation gives CSVGQGQGDTQYF.

This sequence joins TRBV20-1 and TRBJ1-2; D gene ambiguous. Trimming left V 4 bases short and J 5 bases short, with 14 bases between. The CDR3 is 13 amino acids. The V gene's germline CDR1 is DFQATT and CDR2 SNEGSKA (reference sequence). CDR3 amino acids: CSANHGEIYGYTF. CDR3 nucleotide sequence: TGCAGTGCTAACCATGGGGAGATTTATGGCTACACCTTC.

This clonotype was seen a few times. The V and J genes are TRBV18 and TRBJ1-5; 9 bases match TRBD1. The CDR3 is made up of 14 amino acids. With 3 bases clipped from V and 4 bases from J, the junction kept 1 base outside the gene matches. CDR1 is KGHSH, CDR2 LQKENI, per germline. In nucleotides, the CDR3 is TGTGCCAGCTCACCCGGGACAGGGAATCAGCCCCAGCATTTT. This codes for CASSPGTGNQPQHF.

The J gene is TRBJ1-3, the V gene TRBV29-1; D is uncertain. The CDR3 covers 13 residues. V was shortened by 6 bases and J by 0 bases, with 9 bases between the two germline ends. In germline, CDR1 is SQVTM, CDR2 ANQGSEA. The CDR3 is CSVVPTSGNTIYF. CDR3 bases: TGCAGCGTCGTGCCTACCTCTGGAAACACCATATATTTT. Filled out from reference TRBV29-1 and TRBJ1-3, the complete variable domain reads SAVISQKPSRDICQRGTSLTIQCQVDSQVTMMFWYRQQPGQSLTLIATANQGSEATYESGFVIDKFPISRPNLTFSTLTVSNMSPEDSSIYLCSVVPTSGNTIYFGEGSWLTVV.

The rearrangement uses TRBV30 and TRBJ2-3; TRBD2 aligns across 11 bases. CDR1 is GTSNPN, CDR2 SVGIG, per germline (reference sequence). The CDR3 has 14 amino acids. CDR3 residues: CAFGLAGSTDTQYF. The CDR3 DNA sequence: TGTGCTTTCGGACTAGCGGGCAGCACAGATACGCAGTATTTT.

The gene calls are TRBV7-9 and TRBJ1-1; D uncertain. Germline V gene data show CDR1 as SEHNR and CDR2 as FQNEAQ (reference sequence). There are 15 residues in the CDR3. V shed 1 base and J shed 8 bases, with 17 bases lying between them. The CDR3, as DNA: TGTGCCAGCAGCTTAGAAGGTGGTGACGGCCGAGAAGCTTTCTTT. It translates to CASSLEGGDGREAFF.

The chain couples TRBV20-1 to TRBJ1-1, with D unclear. The ends were cut back, 4 bases at V and 4 bases at J, with 4 bases in the middle. Germline V gene sequence: CDR1 DFQATT, CDR2 SNEGSKA (reference sequence). The CDR3 covers 10 residues. The CDR3 loop reads CSAMGTEAFF. DNA for the CDR3: TGCAGTGCTATGGGCACTGAAGCTTTCTTT.

V gene TRBV25-1 combines with J gene TRBJ1-1; 8 bases match TRBD1. V shed 8 bases and J 0 bases; nucleotides not matched to a gene: 14. This CDR3 has 17 residues. Germline V gene lookup returns CDR1 MGHDK and CDR2 SYGVNS. CDR3 coding DNA: TGTGCCAGCGAACAAACAGGGGGTACTATAATGAACACTGAAGCTTTCTTT. This translates into CASEQTGGTIMNTEAFF. The full variable domain, rest sourced from reference TRBV25-1 and TRBJ1-1, is EADIYQTPRYLVIGTGKKITLECSQTMGHDKMYWYQQDPGMELHLIHYSYGVNSTEKGDLSSESTVSRIRTEHFPLTLESARPSHTSQYLCASEQTGGTIMNTEAFFGQGTRLTVV.

This clonotype showed up just a few times. The genes are TRBV6-1 and TRBJ2-2; 7 bases fit TRBD1. The CDR3 contains 14 residues. Trimming cost V 6 bases and J 6 bases; bases outside gene matches: 7. Germline loops: CDR1 MNHNS, CDR2 SASEGT. CDR3 protein: CASRTTGIAGELFF. The CDR3 nucleotides read TGTGCCAGCAGGACGACAGGGATTGCCGGGGAGCTGTTTTTT.

This clonotype showed up just a few times. The chain uses TRBV7-2 and TRBJ1-5, with a tentative D call TRBD1 (5 bases). V was clipped by 5 bases and J by 6 bases, with 8 bases between them. The CDR3 is 12 amino acids. Germline loops: CDR1 SGHTA, CDR2 FQGNSA. The CDR3 DNA reads as TGTGCCAGCAGCCCAGGGATTCAGCCCCAGCATTTT. It encodes CASSPGIQPQHF. Complete variable domain (other parts from reference TRBV7-2 and TRBJ1-5): GAGVSQSPSNKVTEKGKDVELRCDPISGHTALYWYRQSLGQGLEFLIYFQGNSAPDKSGLPSDRFSAERTGGSVSTLTIQRTQQEDSAVYLCASSPGIQPQHFGDGTRLSIL.

The chain carries TRBV20-1 and TRBJ1-4; D gene unclear. The CDR3 sequence is 14 residues long. The V and J ends lost 8 bases and 0 bases respectively, with 13 bases between them. The germline V gene has CDR1 DFQATT and CDR2 SNEGSKA (reference sequence). The DNA of the CDR3 is TGCAGTCAAGGTGGAGGCTCAACTAATGAAAAACTGTTTTTT. This translates into CSQGGGSTNEKLFF.

The table lists this clonotype with a count of one. The CDR3 region has the DNA TGTGCCAGCAGCCAAGATCAATCCCGGGAGACCCAGTACTTC. Translation gives CASSQDQSRETQYF. The chain links TRBV3-1 to TRBJ2-5; D gene ambiguous. V was trimmed by 0 bases and J by 5 bases, leaving 10 bases between them. This CDR3 comprises 14 residues. Per the germline V gene, CDR1 is LGHDT and CDR2 is YNNKEL (reference sequence).

V is TRBV5-1 and J is TRBJ2-6; D gene uncertain. Germline CDR1 reads SGHRS; CDR2 reads YFSETQ. This CDR3 contains 17 residues. V lost 0 bases and J lost 0, with 10 bases in between. This CDR3 is CASSLAVRSSGANVLTF. The CDR3 DNA sequence: TGCGCCAGCAGCTTGGCCGTCCGAAGCTCTGGGGCCAACGTCCTGACTTTC.

This sequence joins TRBV3-1 and TRBJ2-5; tentative D call: TRBD1 (5 bases). CDR1 and CDR2 from the germline V gene are LGHDT and YNNKEL (reference sequence). The V gene lost 4 bases and the J gene lost 5 bases, with 17 bases spanning the gap. The CDR3 is made up of 15 amino acids. In DNA form, the CDR3 reads TGTGCCAGCAGCCCCCCTTCTGGGGCAGTGGAGACCCAGTACTTC. Protein: CASSPPSGAVETQYF.

This clonotype was seen a few times. The V and J genes are TRBV9 and TRBJ2-7, with a weak D call TRBD2 (5 bases). V was shortened by 2 bases and J by 0 bases, with 6 bases between the two germline ends. Germline CDR1 reads SGDLS; CDR2 reads YYNGEE. CDR3 length equals 13 residues. DNA of the CDR3: TGTGCCAGCAGCGTTGGGAGCTCCTACGAGCAGTACTTC. Protein sequence: CASSVGSSYEQYF.

This chain's CDR3 is CASSTPGTGYEQYF. The CDR3 DNA reads TGTGCCAGCAGTACCCCCGGGACAGGGTACGAGCAGTACTTC. The rearrangement uses TRBV7-9 and TRBJ2-7, with 9 nucleotides matching TRBD1. This CDR3 is built from 14 residues. Losses at the gene ends were 6 bases for V and 4 bases for J; bases not matched to a gene: 7. Looked up from germline, CDR1 is SEHNR and CDR2 is FQNEAQ (reference sequence).

J is TRBJ2-1 and V is TRBV3-1, with 12 bases fitting TRBD2. The ends lost 1 base at V and 5 bases at J; junction bases unmatched: 6. CDR3 length equals 17 residues. Germline V gene sequence: CDR1 LGHDT, CDR2 YNNKEL (reference sequence). CDR3 region: CASSQGHRLAGDNEQFF. The CDR3 DNA reads TGTGCCAGCAGCCAAGGACACCGACTAGCGGGAGACAATGAGCAGTTCTTC.

This chain links TRBV4-1 with TRBJ2-7; D assignment may be TRBD1 or TRBD2 (6 bases each). The CDR3 runs 16 residues. The germline V gene encodes CDR1 MGHRA and CDR2 YSYEKL. The V gene lost 1 base and the J gene lost 2 bases, with 15 bases spanning the gap. The CDR3 bases are TGCGCCAGCAGCCAAGTCTATGGAAGGGGGGCCTACGAGCAGTACTTC. This codes for CASSQVYGRGAYEQYF.

The CDR3 DNA is TGTGCCAGCAGTGAAGAAGGCGGCTACACCTTC. Its protein is CASSEEGGYTF. The chain combines TRBV2 with TRBJ1-2; D ambiguous. The germline V gene has CDR1 SNHLY and CDR2 FYNNEI. Trimming pared 1 base from V and 8 bases from J, leaving 5 bases between. The CDR3 is made up of 11 amino acids.

V and J are TRBV20-1 and TRBJ1-5; D perhaps matches TRBD1 (5 bases). The CDR3 is 13 amino acids. Germline lookup yields CDR1 DFQATT and CDR2 SNEGSKA (reference sequence). Deletions cut 6 bases from V and 3 bases from J, with 12 bases between. CDR3 DNA: TGCAGTGCGAACGACAGAGTCAATCAGCCCCAGCATTTT. This gives the protein CSANDRVNQPQHF.

The chain has TRBV12-3 or TRBV12-4 and TRBJ1-2; D unresolved. The CDR3 length is 15 residues. With 7 bases removed from V and 4 bases from J, the gap between germline ends came to 19 bases. The CDR3 DNA is TGTGCCAGCACCCGTGCTGGTGGACGGATCTATGGCTACACCTTC. Translation: CASTRAGGRIYGYTF.

The chain is built from TRBV3-1 and TRBJ2-7; D may be TRBD1 (5 bases). V lost 5 bases, J lost 2 bases, and 13 bases lay in between. This CDR3 is built from 14 residues. CDR1 is LGHDT and CDR2 is YNNKEL in the germline V gene (reference sequence). CDR3 in DNA: TGTGCCAGCAGCTCAGGGCATCCCCCCTACGAGCAGTACTTC. Amino acids: CASSSGHPPYEQYF.